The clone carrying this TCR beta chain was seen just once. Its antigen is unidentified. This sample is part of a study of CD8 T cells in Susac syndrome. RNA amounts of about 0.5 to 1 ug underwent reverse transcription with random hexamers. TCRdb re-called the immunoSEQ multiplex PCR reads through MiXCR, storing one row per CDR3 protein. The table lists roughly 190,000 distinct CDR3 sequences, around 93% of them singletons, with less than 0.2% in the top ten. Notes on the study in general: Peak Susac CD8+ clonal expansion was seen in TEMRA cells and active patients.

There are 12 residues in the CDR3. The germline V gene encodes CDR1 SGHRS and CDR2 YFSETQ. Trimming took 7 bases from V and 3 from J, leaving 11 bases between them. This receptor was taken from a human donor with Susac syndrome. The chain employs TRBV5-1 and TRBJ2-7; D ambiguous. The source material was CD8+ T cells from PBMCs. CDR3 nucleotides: TGCGCCAGCTTACCTCGCTTCTACGAGCAGTACTTC. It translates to CASLPRFYEQYF. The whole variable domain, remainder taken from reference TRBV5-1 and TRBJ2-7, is KAGVTQTPRYLIKTRGQQVTLSCSPISGHRSVSWYQQTPGQGLQFLFEYFSETQRNKGNFPGRFSGRQFSNSRSEMNVSTLELGDSALYLCASLPRFYEQYFGPGTRLTVT.